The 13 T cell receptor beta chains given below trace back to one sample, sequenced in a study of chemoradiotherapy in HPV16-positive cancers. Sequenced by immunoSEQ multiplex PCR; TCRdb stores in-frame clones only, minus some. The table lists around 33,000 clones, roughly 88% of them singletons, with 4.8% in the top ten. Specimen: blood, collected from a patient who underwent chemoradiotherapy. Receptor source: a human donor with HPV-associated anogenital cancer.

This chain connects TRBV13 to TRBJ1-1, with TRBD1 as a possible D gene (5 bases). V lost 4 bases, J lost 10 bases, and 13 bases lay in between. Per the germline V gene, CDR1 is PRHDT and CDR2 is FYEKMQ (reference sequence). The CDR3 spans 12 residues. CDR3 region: CASSWGEEGAFF. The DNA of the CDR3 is TGTGCCAGCAGCTGGGGGGAAGAGGGAGCTTTCTTT.

The CDR3 region is CASSQLGDSGTSGGIGETQYF. The CDR3 DNA is TGTGCCAGCAGCCAGTTAGGTGATAGCGGGACTAGCGGGGGAATTGGAGAGACCCAGTACTTC. The chain couples TRBV4-2 to TRBJ2-5; 14 bases line up with TRBD2. Trimming at V came to 3 bases and at J to 4 bases, leaving 19 bases not matched to a gene. Looked up from germline, CDR1 is LGHNA and CDR2 is YNFKEQ. The CDR3 loop spans 21 amino acids.

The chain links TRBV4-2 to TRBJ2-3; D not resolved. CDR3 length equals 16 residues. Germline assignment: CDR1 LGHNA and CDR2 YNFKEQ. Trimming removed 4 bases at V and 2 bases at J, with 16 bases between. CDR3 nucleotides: TGTGCCAGCAGCCCAGGTCCGAATCCGTCCACAGATACGCAGTATTTT. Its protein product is CASSPGPNPSTDTQYF.

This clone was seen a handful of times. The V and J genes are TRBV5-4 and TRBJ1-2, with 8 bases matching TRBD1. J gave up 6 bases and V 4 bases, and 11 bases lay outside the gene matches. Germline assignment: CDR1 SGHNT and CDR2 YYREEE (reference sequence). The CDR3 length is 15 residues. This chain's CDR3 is CASSPTGGSLDGYTF. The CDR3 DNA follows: TGTGCCAGCAGCCCTACAGGGGGAAGCCTCGATGGCTACACCTTC.

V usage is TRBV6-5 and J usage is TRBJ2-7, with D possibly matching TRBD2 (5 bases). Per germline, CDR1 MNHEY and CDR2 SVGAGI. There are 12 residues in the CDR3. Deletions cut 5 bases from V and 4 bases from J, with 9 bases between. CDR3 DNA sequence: TGTGCCAGCAGTCGGGGTGGATACGAGCAGTACTTC. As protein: CASSRGGYEQYF.

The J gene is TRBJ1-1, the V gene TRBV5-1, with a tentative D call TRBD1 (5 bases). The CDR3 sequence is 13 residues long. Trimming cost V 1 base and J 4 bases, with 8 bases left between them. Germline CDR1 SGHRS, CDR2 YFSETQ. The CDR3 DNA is TGCGCCAGCAGCTTGAGGGGAGGCACTGAAGCTTTCTTT. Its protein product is CASSLRGGTEAFF.

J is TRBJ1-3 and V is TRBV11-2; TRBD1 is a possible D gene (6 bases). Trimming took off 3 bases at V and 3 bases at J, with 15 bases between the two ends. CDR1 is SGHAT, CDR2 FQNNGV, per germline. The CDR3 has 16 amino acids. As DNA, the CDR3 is TGTGCCAGCAGCTTCTATTTACAGGGTGGTGGAAACACCATATATTTT. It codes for CASSFYLQGGGNTIYF. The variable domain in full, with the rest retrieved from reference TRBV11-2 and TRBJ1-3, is EAGVAQSPRYKIIEKRQSVAFWCNPISGHATLYWYQQILGQGPKLLIQFQNNGVVDDSQLPKDRFSAERLKGVDSTLKIQPAKLEDSAVYLCASSFYLQGGGNTIYFGEGSWLTVV.

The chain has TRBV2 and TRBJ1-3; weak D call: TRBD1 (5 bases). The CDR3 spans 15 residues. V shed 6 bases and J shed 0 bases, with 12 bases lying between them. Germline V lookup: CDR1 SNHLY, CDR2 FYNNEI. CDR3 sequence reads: CASRPDIFSGNTIYF. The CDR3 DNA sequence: TGTGCCAGCAGACCGGACATATTCTCTGGAAACACCATATATTTT. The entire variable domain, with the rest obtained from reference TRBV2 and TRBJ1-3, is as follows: EPEVTQTPSHQVTQMGQEVILRCVPISNHLYFYWYRQILGQKVEFLVSFYNNEISEKSEIFDDQFSVERPDGSNFTLKIRSTKLEDSAMYFCASRPDIFSGNTIYFGEGSWLTVV.

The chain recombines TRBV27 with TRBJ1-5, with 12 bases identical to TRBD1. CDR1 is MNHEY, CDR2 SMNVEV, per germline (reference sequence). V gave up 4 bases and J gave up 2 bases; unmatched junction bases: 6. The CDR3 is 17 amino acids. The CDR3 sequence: CASSSGTGGVGNQPQHF. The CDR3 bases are TGTGCCAGCAGTTCCGGGACAGGGGGCGTCGGCAATCAGCCCCAGCATTTT.

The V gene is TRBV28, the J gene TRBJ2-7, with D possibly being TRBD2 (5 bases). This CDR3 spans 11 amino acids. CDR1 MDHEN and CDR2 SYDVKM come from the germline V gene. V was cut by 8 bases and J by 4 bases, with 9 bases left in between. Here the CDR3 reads CASGGGYEQYF. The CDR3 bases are TGTGCCAGCGGCGGAGGTTACGAGCAGTACTTC.

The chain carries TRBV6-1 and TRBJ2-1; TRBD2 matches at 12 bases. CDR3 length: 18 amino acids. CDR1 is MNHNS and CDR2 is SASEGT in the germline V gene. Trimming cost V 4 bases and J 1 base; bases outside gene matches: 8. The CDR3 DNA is TGTGCCAGCAGTGCTCCGGGACTAGCGGGCGTATCCTACAATGAGCAGTTCTTC. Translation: CASSAPGLAGVSYNEQFF.

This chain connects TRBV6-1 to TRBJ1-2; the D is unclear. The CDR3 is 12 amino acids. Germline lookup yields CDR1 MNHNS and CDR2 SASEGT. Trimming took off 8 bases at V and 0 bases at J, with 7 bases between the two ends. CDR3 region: CASEDTNYGYTF. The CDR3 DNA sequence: TGTGCCAGCGAAGATACTAACTATGGCTACACCTTC.

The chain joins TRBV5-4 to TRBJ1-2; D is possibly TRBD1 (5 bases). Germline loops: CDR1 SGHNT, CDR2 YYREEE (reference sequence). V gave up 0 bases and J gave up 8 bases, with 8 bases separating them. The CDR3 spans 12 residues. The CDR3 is CASSLGQIGYTF. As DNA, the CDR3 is TGTGCCAGCAGCTTGGGACAGATCGGCTACACCTTC. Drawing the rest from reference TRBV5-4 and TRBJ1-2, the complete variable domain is ETGVTQSPTHLIKTRGQQVTLRCSSQSGHNTVSWYQQALGQGPQFIFQYYREEENGRGNFPPRFSGLQFPNYSSELNVNALELDDSALYLCASSLGQIGYTFGSGTRLTVV.